These T cell receptor beta chains were read from a single sample in a study of T cell changes during pregnancy in multiple sclerosis. Assay used: immunoSEQ multiplex PCR; TCRdb lists only in-frame clones, some missing. The sample has about 40,000 clones, 91% seen once. This sample comprised CD4+ T cells from peripheral blood mononuclear cells, obtained in the third trimester of pregnancy. All receptors come from a female donor in good health, enrolled as a control in a pregnancy study. The CDR3 runs from the conserved cysteine through the conserved F or W. D genes are given only for firm matches. Clone size appears in some rows only: once, few, many, or a class for an expanded clone.

>TRBV7-2|TRBJ2-7|.|.
CASSLVLGAHYEQYF
TGTGCCAGCAGCTTAGTTTTAGGGGCCCACTACGAGCAGTACTTC
>TRBV19|TRBJ1-5|.|TRBD1
CASGQGRQPQHF
TGTGCCAGCGGACAGGGGCGCCAGCCCCAGCATTTT
>TRBV29-1|TRBJ2-7|.|TRBD1
CSAIQGPPYEQYF
TGCAGCGCGATACAGGGGCCGCCTTACGAGCAGTACTTC
>TRBV9|TRBJ1-1|.|TRBD1
CASSVVEGGTFEAFF
TGTGCCAGCAGCGTAGTTGAAGGGGGCACCTTTGAAGCTTTCTTT
>TRBV5-6|TRBJ2-7|once|.
CASSLQVYEQYF
TGTGCCAGCAGCTTACAGGTCTACGAGCAGTACTTC
>TRBV4-1|TRBJ1-2|few|.
CASSQVGGPGYTF
TGCGCCAGCAGCCAAGTGGGGGGTCCGGGTTACACCTTC
>TRBV7-6|TRBJ2-5|.|.
CASSLNLGGQETQYF
TGTGCCAGCAGCTTAAACCTAGGGGGCCAAGAGACCCAGTACTTC
>TRBV7-7|TRBJ2-5|.|TRBD1
CASSLRQGGRETQYF
TGTGCTAGCAGCTTAAGACAGGGGGGTAGAGAGACCCAGTACTTC
>TRBV4-1|TRBJ2-4|.|TRBD2
CASSMAGENIQYF
TGCGCCAGCAGCATGGCGGGGGAAAACATTCAGTACTTC
>TRBV7-2|TRBJ2-3|.|.
CASSPVTDTQYF
TGTGCCAGCAGCCCGGTTACGGATACGCAGTATTTT
>TRBV7-9|TRBJ1-3|.|TRBD1
CASSSSGQGVYTIYF
TGTGCCAGCAGCTCGTCTGGACAGGGCGTTTACACCATATATTTT
>TRBV7-9|TRBJ2-3|.|TRBD1
CASSVTGTGTDTQYF
TGTGCCAGCAGCGTGACCGGGACAGGCACAGATACGCAGTATTTT
>TRBV11-3|TRBJ2-2|.|TRBD2
CASSSGLAGIGGELFF
TGTGCCAGCAGCTCGGGACTAGCGGGGATCGGCGGGGAGCTGTTTTTT
>TRBV18|TRBJ1-5|once|TRBD1
CASSRQGASNQPQHF
TGTGCCAGCTCACGACAGGGGGCGAGCAATCAGCCCCAGCATTTT
>TRBV4-2|TRBJ2-5|once|.
CASSDPGVQETQYF
TGTGCCAGCAGCGATCCAGGGGTCCAAGAGACCCAGTACTTC
>TRBV27|TRBJ1-2|.|TRBD1
CASSLGQGRGYGYTF
TGTGCCAGCAGTTTGGGACAGGGGAGAGGCTATGGCTACACCTTC
>TRBV11-2|TRBJ2-7|.|.
CASSSELAGTYEQYF
TGTGCCAGCAGCTCGGAACTAGCCGGAACCTACGAGCAGTACTTC
>TRBV28|TRBJ2-5|.|TRBD2
CASRPPYSGSKETQYF
TGTGCCAGCCGCCCGCCCTATAGCGGGAGCAAAGAGACCCAGTACTTC
>TRBV5-1|TRBJ2-7|.|TRBD2
CASSFSGRITNEQYF
TGCGCCAGCAGCTTCTCCGGGAGGATTACAAACGAGCAGTACTTC
>TRBV7-2|TRBJ2-1|once|TRBD2
CASSLSLYGTSGVNEQFF
TGTGCCAGCAGCTTATCCTTATACGGGACTAGCGGAGTCAATGAGCAGTTCTTC
>TRBV20-1|TRBJ2-7|.|.
CSAPLGGIEYF
TGCAGTGCTCCCTTGGGGGGAATCGAGTACTTC
>TRBV14|TRBJ2-1|.|TRBD1
CASSEITRGSRRGEQFF
TGTGCCAGCAGCGAAATTACCAGGGGGTCCCGTAGGGGTGAGCAGTTCTTC
>TRBV5-1|TRBJ2-3|.|TRBD1
CASSGRGPGTDTQYF
TGCGCCAGCAGCGGCAGGGGGCCGGGCACAGATACGCAGTATTTT
>TRBV11-1|TRBJ1-2|once|.
CASSFLSNNYGYTF
TGTGCCAGCAGCTTCCTTAGCAATAACTATGGCTACACCTTC
>TRBV6-6|TRBJ2-5|.|TRBD1
CASSRGQGFSVETQYF
TGTGCCAGCAGTAGGGGACAGGGCTTTTCCGTGGAGACCCAGTACTTC
>TRBV20-1|TRBJ2-5|.|.
CSASNKETQYF
TGCAGTGCTAGCAACAAGGAGACCCAGTACTTC
>TRBV7-6|TRBJ1-5|few|.
CASSLTTATGQPQHF
TGTGCCAGCAGCTTAACGACAGCGACGGGTCAGCCCCAGCATTTT
>TRBV30|TRBJ2-3|.|.
CAWSVLAVHTDTQYF
TGTGCCTGGAGTGTACTGGCGGTCCACACAGATACGCAGTATTTT
>TRBV5-8|TRBJ1-5|.|.
CASSLGGPAGPQHF
TGTGCCAGCAGCTTGGGGGGGCCCGCCGGGCCCCAGCATTTT
>TRBV15|TRBJ2-5|.|TRBD2
CATSRAITSGTETQYF
TGTGCCACCAGCAGAGCTATAACTAGCGGGACGGAGACCCAGTACTTC
>TRBV9|TRBJ2-2|.|.
CASSFYQGSSGELFF
TGTGCCAGCAGCTTTTACCAGGGGTCTTCCGGGGAGCTGTTTTTT
>TRBV15|TRBJ1-5|.|TRBD1
CATSKNTGGNQPQHF
TGTGCCACCAGCAAGAATACAGGGGGCAATCAGCCCCAGCATTTT
>TRBV2|TRBJ2-1|.|.
CASSDISGRKQFF
TGTGCCAGCAGTGATATTAGCGGTCGTAAGCAGTTCTTC
>TRBV6-1|TRBJ2-7|.|.
CASNEKLGLAREQYF
TGTGCCAGCAATGAGAAGCTGGGGTTAGCGAGAGAGCAGTACTTC
>TRBV30|TRBJ1-5|.|.
CAWTSRVLHQPQHF
TGTGCCTGGACCTCCCGGGTGCTACATCAGCCCCAGCATTTT
>TRBV30|TRBJ1-2|.|TRBD1
CAWAGTANYGYTF
TGTGCCTGGGCCGGGACAGCGAACTATGGCTACACCTTC
>TRBV10-3|TRBJ2-1|.|TRBD2
CAIRGRREGLNEQFF
TGTGCCATCAGGGGGCGGCGGGAGGGCCTCAATGAGCAGTTCTTC
>TRBV7-6|TRBJ2-7|.|.
CASSPGGYYEQYF
TGTGCCAGCAGCCCGGGGGGCTATTACGAGCAGTACTTC
>TRBV15|TRBJ1-2|.|.
CATSRDHGQGMDGYTF
TGTGCCACCAGCAGAGATCATGGGCAGGGTATGGATGGCTACACCTTC
>TRBV30|TRBJ2-5|once|.
CALRGSGQETQYF
TGTGCCCTCCGGGGGAGCGGGCAAGAGACCCAGTACTTC
>TRBV7-9|TRBJ2-5|.|.
CASTGDTWYQETQYF
TGTGCCAGCACCGGGGACACCTGGTACCAAGAGACCCAGTACTTC
>TRBV14|TRBJ2-7|.|TRBD2
CASSRRTSHEQYF
TGTGCCAGCAGCCGCAGGACTAGTCACGAGCAGTACTTC